The rows below give T cell receptor beta chains drawn from one sample of a study of response to subunit inactivated influenza vaccine. Via MiXCR, TCRdb re-called the RT-PCR reads, giving one row per CDR3 protein. The data contain more than 200,000 distinct CDR3 sequences, over 9% of them singletons. The sequences come from non-naive T cells sorted from PBMCs, collected around 14 days before vaccination. The receptor set was obtained from a man aged 50 to 59 who received an inactivated influenza vaccine. Both conserved end residues are part of each CDR3. The order of the fields is clone size, D gene, J gene, V gene, CDR3 DNA, CDR3 protein. D genes are given only for firm matches. Clone sizes are given selectively: once, few, many, or a class where the clone is expanded.

many | TRBD1 | TRBJ1-6 | TRBV7-2 | TGTGCCAGCAGCTTAGGACAGGGCAGTTCACCCCTCCACTTT | CASSLGQGSSPLHF
. | . | TRBJ2-7 | TRBV28 | TGTGCCAGCAGCCAGGGTGACGCCGGCTACGAGCAGTACTTC | CASSQGDAGYEQYF
few | TRBD2 | TRBJ2-6 | TRBV7-8 | TGTGCCAGCAGCCCACCTCGAGGCGGGAGGTCCGGGGCCAACGTCCTGACTTTC | CASSPPRGGRSGANVLTF
. | . | TRBJ2-3 | TRBV20-1 | TGCAGTGTTTACTCGAGGGCAGGAATGGAGGCGCAGTATTTT | CSVYSRAGMEAQYF
. | TRBD2 | TRBJ2-1 | TRBV2 | TGTGCCAGCCGGTTTACGGCTAGCGGGACGAATGAGCAGTTCTTC | CASRFTASGTNEQFF
. | . | TRBJ2-3 | TRBV9 | TGTGCCAGCAGCGTATTCAATAGCGGCCTCACAGATACGCAGTATTTT | CASSVFNSGLTDTQYF
. | TRBD2 | TRBJ2-5 | TRBV20-1 | TGCAGTGCTTGGGGACTACAAGAGACCCAGTACTTC | CSAWGLQETQYF
few | . | TRBJ2-5 | TRBV3-1 | TGTGCCAGCGATCTGCCAGGGACATCCTTCCGGTACTTC | CASDLPGTSFRYF
. | . | TRBJ1-4 | TRBV20-1 | TGCAGTGCTAGAGATCTTGGCTTTAATGAAAAACTGTTTTTT | CSARDLGFNEKLFF
. | . | TRBJ2-2 | TRBV5-5 | TGTGCCAGCAGCAGAGGACTCGCCGGGGAGCTGTTTTTT | CASSRGLAGELFF